Below are 32 T cell receptor beta chains sequenced from a single sample in a study of cytomegalovirus exposure and HLA in healthy donors. The study ran its PCR with 60 Vbeta and 13 Jbeta primers. The table came from immunoSEQ multiplex PCR; TCRdb's copy has only in-frame clones and leaves some out. The repertoire includes 150,000 to 200,000 clones, around 87% of them detected once, and under 1.2% sits in the top ten. The specimen sequenced was PBMCs. Source of these receptors: a boy aged 2 to 9 in good health and CMV-seronegative.

The rearrangement joins TRBV7-8 to TRBJ2-1; the match to TRBD2 covers 12 bases. The J segment lost 2 bases and the V segment lost 5 bases, leaving 7 bases of the junction unmatched. Germline CDR1 SGHVS, CDR2 FQNEAQ. CDR3 length: 17 amino acids. The CDR3 sequence: CASSPTGLAGPYNEQFF. The CDR3 DNA is TGTGCCAGCAGCCCGACTGGACTAGCGGGACCCTACAATGAGCAGTTCTTC.

J is TRBJ2-1 and V is TRBV5-1; D is uncertain. The V end was cut by 4 bases, the J end by 2 bases, with 7 bases between. From germline, CDR1 is SGHRS and CDR2 YFSETQ. The CDR3 contains 13 residues. CDR3 in amino acids: CASSRVPYNEQFF. The CDR3 region has the DNA TGCGCCAGCAGCCGAGTTCCCTACAATGAGCAGTTCTTC.

This chain connects TRBV7-9 to TRBJ2-1, with TRBD1 matching 7 bases. V was clipped by 5 bases and J by 7 bases; unmatched bases: 11. Germline CDR1 SEHNR, CDR2 FQNEAQ (reference sequence). This CDR3 has 15 amino acids. The CDR3 nucleotides are TGTGCCAGCAGCCCGGGGACAGCCGGATGGAATGAGCAGTTCTTC. Translated, it gives CASSPGTAGWNEQFF. Full variable domain (outside the CDR3, taken from reference TRBV7-9 and TRBJ2-1): DTGVSQNPRHKITKRGQNVTFRCDPISEHNRLYWYRQTLGQGPEFLTYFQNEAQLEKSRLLSDRFSAERPKGSFSTLEIQRTEQGDSAMYLCASSPGTAGWNEQFFGPGTRLTVL.

This clone was detected only once. The rearrangement joins TRBV27 to TRBJ1-4, with a tentative D call TRBD1 (5 bases). The CDR3 runs to 18 residues. CDR1 MNHEY and CDR2 SMNVEV come from the germline V gene (reference sequence). V lost 3 bases and J lost 0, with 17 bases in between. CDR3 sequence (DNA): TGTGCCAGCAGTTTTTCAGGCCGTGGGGCCCCAACTAATGAAAAACTGTTTTTT. As protein: CASSFSGRGAPTNEKLFF.

The chain couples TRBV11-3 to TRBJ2-7; 12 bases align to TRBD1. CDR1 and CDR2 from the germline V gene are SGHNT and YENEEA. The CDR3 covers 16 residues. V lost 4 bases, J lost 5 bases, and 9 bases stayed unmatched. The CDR3 spells CASSSGTGGSVDEQYF. CDR3 sequence (DNA): TGTGCCAGCAGCTCCGGGACAGGGGGCTCGGTAGACGAGCAGTACTTC.

The V gene is TRBV7-8, the J gene TRBJ2-5, with 7 nucleotides matching TRBD1. The J call may not be correct, given that the DNA end is closer to TRBJ2-7. CDR1 SGHVS and CDR2 FQNEAQ come from the germline V gene. The CDR3 is 17 residues long. CDR3 in amino acids: CASTFPAHGTEPYEQYF. The CDR3 DNA follows: TGTGCCAGCACCTTCCCCGCCCACGGGACAGAACCCTACGAGCAGTACTTC.

This clone was detected once. The chain is built from TRBV7-3 and TRBJ2-3; 9 bases agree with TRBD2. V dropped 5 bases and J dropped 1; count of bases not matched to a gene: 4. The CDR3 extends over 15 amino acids. CDR1 and CDR2 (germline): SGHTA, FQGTGA. The CDR3 DNA sequence: TGTGCCAGCAGCCCGGAGCGGGGGGGCACAGATACGCAGTATTTT. This gives the protein CASSPERGGTDTQYF.

The chain is built from TRBV30 and TRBJ2-1; D is undetermined. V dropped 4 bases and J dropped 0 bases, with 10 bases sitting between them. In germline, CDR1 is GTSNPN, CDR2 SVGIG (reference sequence). There are 14 residues in the CDR3. In nucleotides, the CDR3 is TGTGCCTGGATCGAGGAGAGCTCCTACAATGAGCAGTTCTTC. As protein: CAWIEESSYNEQFF.

The chain carries TRBV6-1 and TRBJ2-7; D not resolved. V lost 4 bases and J lost 5, with 12 bases in between. The CDR3 spans 13 residues. Germline CDR1 MNHNS, CDR2 SASEGT. The CDR3 loop reads CASSVVPPDEQYF. In DNA form, the CDR3 reads TGTGCCAGCAGTGTGGTCCCTCCGGACGAGCAGTACTTC.

The genes are TRBV28 and TRBJ1-6; 9 bases align to TRBD1. Trimming took 6 bases from V and 8 from J; bases not matched to a gene: 8. CDR3 size: 15 residues. Looked up from germline, CDR1 is MDHEN and CDR2 is SYDVKM. The CDR3 region is CASSRRGTGYSPLHF. For the CDR3, the DNA is TGTGCCAGCAGCCGGCGCGGGACAGGGTATTCACCCCTCCACTTT.

This chain joins TRBV5-1 and TRBJ2-5, with D possibly TRBD1 on 5 matching bases. Germline V gives CDR1 SGHRS, CDR2 YFSETQ. The CDR3 sequence is 13 residues long. V lost 3 bases and J lost 4, with 10 bases in between. CDR3 nucleotides: TGCGCCAGCAGCTCCACAGGTCCAGAGACCCAGTACTTC. Protein: CASSSTGPETQYF.

This clone came up a few times. This chain joins TRBV30 and TRBJ2-1; 8 bases align to TRBD1. Germline lookup yields CDR1 GTSNPN and CDR2 SVGIG (reference sequence). The CDR3 length is 15 residues. The V segment lost 4 bases and the J segment 3 bases; nucleotides outside the gene matches: 8. The CDR3 DNA reads TGTGCCTGGAATCTTCGACAGGGGATCTACAATGAGCAGTTCTTC. Its translation: CAWNLRQGIYNEQFF.

The rearrangement links TRBV30 to TRBJ1-2; TRBD1 agrees at 7 bases. The trim removed 3 bases at V and 5 bases at J, leaving 15 bases unmatched. The CDR3 spans 16 residues. Germline V CDR1 and CDR2: GTSNPN, SVGIG (reference sequence). CDR3 DNA: TGTGCCTGGAGGGGCCCCGGGACAGTTAAGTTTTATGGCTACACCTTC. Encoded protein: CAWRGPGTVKFYGYTF.

The chain is built from TRBV19 and TRBJ1-2, with TRBD1 identical over 7 bases. This CDR3 spans 16 amino acids. V lost 5 bases to trimming and J lost 4 bases; unmatched junction nucleotides: 13. Germline lookup yields CDR1 LNHDA and CDR2 SQIVND (reference sequence). The CDR3 region is CASSANLGQSPYGYTF. As DNA, the CDR3 is TGTGCCAGTAGTGCAAATCTGGGACAGTCCCCCTATGGCTACACCTTC.

This clone was detected a few times. The rearrangement joins TRBV11-2 to TRBJ1-4, with D maybe TRBD1 (6 bases). From germline, CDR1 is SGHAT and CDR2 FQNNGV. This CDR3 comprises 16 residues. The ends were cut back, 3 bases at V and 8 bases at J, with 19 bases in the middle. This chain's CDR3 is CASSFDTRQVHEKLFF. CDR3 coding DNA: TGTGCCAGCAGCTTCGATACCAGACAGGTTCACGAAAAACTGTTTTTT.

V gene TRBV5-1 combines with J gene TRBJ2-7; the match to TRBD1 covers 8 bases. The CDR3 consists of 14 residues. Trimming removed 3 bases from V and 7 bases from J; junction bases left unmatched: 9. In germline, CDR1 is SGHRS, CDR2 YFSETQ. The CDR3 sequence: CASSSGQGRSEQYF. The CDR3 bases are TGCGCCAGCAGCTCCGGACAGGGACGGAGTGAGCAGTACTTC.

The chain recombines TRBV19 with TRBJ2-7, with D tentatively TRBD1 (6 bases). The CDR3 loop spans 14 amino acids. Looked up from germline, CDR1 is LNHDA and CDR2 is SQIVND (reference sequence). Trimming took off 5 bases at V and 6 bases at J, with 17 bases between the two ends. The CDR3 DNA sequence: TGTGCCAGTAGTGACGGGGACACCGTCCCCGAGCAGTACTTC. This translates into CASSDGDTVPEQYF.

The rearrangement uses TRBV27 and TRBJ2-5; perhaps TRBD2 as D (5 bases). CDR1 is MNHEY, CDR2 SMNVEV, per germline (reference sequence). The CDR3 totals 12 residues. Trimming took 7 bases from V and 5 from J, leaving 11 bases between them. CDR3 sequence: CASNAGRETQYF. Written as DNA, the CDR3 is TGTGCCAGCAATGCGGGCAGGGAGACCCAGTACTTC.

This chain connects TRBV5-5 to TRBJ2-6; D gene ambiguous. This CDR3 comprises 18 residues. Germline CDR1 and CDR2: SGHKS and YYEKEE (reference sequence). Trimming stripped 1 base from V and 0 bases from J, with 14 bases between. Here the CDR3 reads CASSLLMGSFSGANVLTF. The CDR3 region has the DNA TGTGCCAGCAGCTTGTTGATGGGCAGCTTCTCTGGGGCCAACGTCCTGACTTTC.

The chain is built from TRBV9 and TRBJ1-5; D is possibly TRBD1 (6 bases). Germline CDR1 SGDLS, CDR2 YYNGEE. V lost 1 base to trimming and J lost 0 bases, with 8 bases between them. The CDR3 is made up of 15 amino acids. CDR3 protein: CASSVTGTSNQPQHF. The CDR3 bases are TGTGCCAGCAGCGTAACAGGGACTAGCAATCAGCCCCAGCATTTT.

V and J are TRBV10-3 and TRBJ2-7; 7 positions match TRBD1. V dropped 0 bases and J dropped 5; count of bases not matched to a gene: 7. The CDR3 has 15 amino acids. Germline V gene lookup returns CDR1 ENHRY and CDR2 SYGVKD. The CDR3 DNA reads as TGTGCCATCAGTGAGTCGCGACAGGGTAGCGACGAGCAGTACTTC. Its translation is CAISESRQGSDEQYF.

This clone has only a few counts. V and J are TRBV29-1 and TRBJ1-4; 7 nucleotides agree with TRBD1. Germline V gene data show CDR1 as SQVTM and CDR2 as ANQGSEA. V gave up 3 bases and J gave up 8 bases; unmatched junction bases: 6. The CDR3 contains 13 residues. CDR3 amino acids: CSVDGQGDEKLFF. Written as DNA, the CDR3 is TGCAGCGTTGACGGGCAGGGGGACGAAAAACTGTTTTTT.

V is TRBV5-1 and J is TRBJ1-2; 7 positions match TRBD1. The V gene end was trimmed by 4 bases and the J gene end by 3 bases; junction bases not matched to a gene: 6. Per germline, CDR1 SGHRS and CDR2 YFSETQ. There are 14 residues in the CDR3. The CDR3 loop is CASSPRDRYYGYTF. DNA for the CDR3: TGCGCCAGCAGCCCAAGGGACAGATACTATGGCTACACCTTC.

The genes are TRBV25-1 and TRBJ1-1; weak D call: TRBD1 (5 bases). Germline V gives CDR1 MGHDK, CDR2 SYGVNS. The CDR3 length is 13 residues. The ends were cut back, 6 bases at V and 4 bases at J, with 12 bases in the middle. CDR3 amino acids: CASRLDSFTEAFF. The CDR3 nucleotides read TGTGCCAGCAGACTCGACAGCTTCACTGAAGCTTTCTTT.

The chain uses TRBV19 and TRBJ1-1; tentative D call: TRBD1 (5 bases). V was pared by 5 bases and J by 5 bases, with 18 bases between. This CDR3 has 15 residues. The germline V gene encodes CDR1 LNHDA and CDR2 SQIVND (reference sequence). DNA of the CDR3: TGTGCCAGTAGTCCCTCCCTCCAGGGAGGGACTGAAGCTTTCTTT. The encoded protein is CASSPSLQGGTEAFF.

V gene TRBV18 combines with J gene TRBJ2-7; the match to TRBD1 covers 8 bases. V was clipped by 2 bases and J by 5 bases; unmatched bases: 5. Germline V gene sequence: CDR1 KGHSH, CDR2 LQKENI. The CDR3 contains 14 residues. CDR3 DNA: TGTGCCAGCTCACCAGTGACAGGGGCTAACGAGCAGTACTTC. This codes for CASSPVTGANEQYF.

The rearrangement links TRBV28 to TRBJ2-6; no clear D gene. This CDR3 is built from 13 residues. Trimming stripped 6 bases from V and 4 bases from J, with 7 bases between. Germline V gene lookup returns CDR1 MDHEN and CDR2 SYDVKM. For the CDR3, the DNA is TGTGCCAGCAGGCTAAGAGGGGCCAACGTCCTGACTTTC. This codes for CASRLRGANVLTF.

The V and J genes are TRBV5-1 and TRBJ2-1; D might be TRBD1 (5 bases). This CDR3 has 14 residues. The germline CDR1 and CDR2 sequences are SGHRS and YFSETQ. Between the trimmed V and J ends, which lost 4 bases and 8 bases, there was a span of 16 bases. The CDR3 DNA follows: TGCGCCAGCAGCGGGGCGGATTACAACGATGAGCAGTTCTTC. This translates into CASSGADYNDEQFF.

This chain uses TRBV11-2 with TRBJ1-3, with D possibly being TRBD1 (5 bases). The CDR3 consists of 15 residues. Looked up from germline, CDR1 is SGHAT and CDR2 is FQNNGV. The V end was cut by 0 bases, the J end by 2 bases, with 8 bases between. CDR3 protein: CASSLDRVTGNTIYF. The CDR3 DNA follows: TGTGCCAGCAGCTTAGACAGGGTGACTGGAAACACCATATATTTT.

The genes are TRBV5-6 and TRBJ2-2; possible D gene TRBD1, 6 bases. This CDR3 spans 14 amino acids. The germline V gene encodes CDR1 SGHDT and CDR2 YYEEEE. V was shortened by 4 bases and J by 3 bases, with 10 bases between the two germline ends. For the CDR3, the DNA is TGTGCCAGCAGCCGGGACACCTACACCGGGGAGCTGTTTTTT. Its protein product is CASSRDTYTGELFF.

The chain carries TRBV7-8 and TRBJ2-1; D ambiguous. CDR1 and CDR2 from the germline V gene are SGHVS and FQNEAQ. The germline V and J ends were trimmed by 0 bases and 9 bases, with 3 bases remaining between them. The CDR3 loop spans 11 amino acids. CDR3 loop: CASSLAREQFF. The DNA of the CDR3 is TGTGCCAGCAGCTTAGCGCGTGAGCAGTTCTTC.

The chain couples TRBV5-1 to TRBJ2-7, with 11 bases that match TRBD2. J was trimmed by 1 base and V by 0 bases; bases with no gene match: 0. CDR1 and CDR2 from the germline V gene are SGHRS and YFSETQ. This CDR3 contains 15 residues. This chain's CDR3 is CASSLGLAGSYEQYF. The CDR3 nucleotides read TGCGCCAGCAGCTTGGGACTAGCGGGATCCTACGAGCAGTACTTC.